Given below is one T cell receptor (beta chain) in context. V shed 7 bases and J 0 bases; nucleotides not matched to a gene: 5. CDR1 and CDR2 (germline): SGHRS, YFSETQ. This CDR3 has 14 residues. This entry is derived from a study of blood T cell repertoires in COVID-19. Background on the study: Acute and convalescent COVID-19 specimens originated in the United States, Italy and Spain. PBMCs, B-cell-depleted T cells, or T cells were the source of the cDNA or gDNA that made up the material.

As processed by the authors: Nucleated cell counts were estimated from reference gene primer amplification. The repertoire was sequenced with immunoSEQ multiplex PCR; TCRdb's copy has only in-frame clones and lacks some. That table furnishes V, J and clone size, whereas the DNA furnished D and trimming. The sample records about 50,000 clones, around nine tenths being singletons. This receptor was identified in a man older than 75 with active or convalescent COVID-19. V and J are TRBV5-1 and TRBJ2-3; 7 bases are a match to TRBD1. Sequenced input: peripheral blood. Here the CDR3 reads CASQGQPSTDTQYF. The CDR3 bases are TGCGCCAGCCAGGGACAGCCTAGCACAGATACGCAGTATTTT.